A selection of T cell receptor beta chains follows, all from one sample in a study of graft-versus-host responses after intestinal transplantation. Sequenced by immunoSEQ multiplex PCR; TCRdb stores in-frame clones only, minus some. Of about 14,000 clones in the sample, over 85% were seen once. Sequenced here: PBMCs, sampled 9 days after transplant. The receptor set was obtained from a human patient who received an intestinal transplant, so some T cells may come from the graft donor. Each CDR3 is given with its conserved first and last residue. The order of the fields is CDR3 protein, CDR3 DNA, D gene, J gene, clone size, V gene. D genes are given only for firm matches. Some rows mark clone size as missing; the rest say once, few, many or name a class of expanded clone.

CDR3 protein: CASSLGREDQPQHF
CDR3 DNA: TGTGCCAGCAGCTTAGGCAGGGAAGATCAGCCCCAGCATTTT
D gene: NA
J gene: TRBJ1-5
clone size: NA
V gene: TRBV7-9

CDR3 protein: CASALRETQYF
CDR3 DNA: TGTGCTAGTGCCTTGCGGGAGACCCAGTACTTC
D gene: NA
J gene: TRBJ2-5
clone size: NA
V gene: TRBV12-5

CDR3 protein: CARDHRITGELFF
CDR3 DNA: TGTGCCAGGGACCACCGAATCACCGGGGAGCTGTTTTTT
D gene: NA
J gene: TRBJ2-2
clone size: NA
V gene: TRBV2

CDR3 protein: CASIYGGVPYEQYF
CDR3 DNA: TGTGCCAGCATTTATGGGGGGGTCCCCTACGAGCAGTACTTC
D gene: TRBD2
J gene: TRBJ2-7
clone size: NA
V gene: TRBV28

CDR3 protein: CASSPSIAVGRGFF
CDR3 DNA: TGTGCCAGCTCACCCTCCATAGCGGTTGGACGGGGGTTCTTC
D gene: NA
J gene: TRBJ2-1
clone size: NA
V gene: TRBV18

CDR3 protein: CASSVKAGELFF
CDR3 DNA: TGTGCCAGCAGCGTAAAGGCCGGGGAGCTGTTTTTT
D gene: NA
J gene: TRBJ2-2
clone size: NA
V gene: TRBV7-3

CDR3 protein: CASSHQDEQYF
CDR3 DNA: TGTGCCAGCAGCCACCAGGACGAGCAGTACTTC
D gene: NA
J gene: TRBJ2-7
clone size: NA
V gene: TRBV6-5

CDR3 protein: CASRDRSTDTQYF
CDR3 DNA: TGTGCCAGCAGGGACAGAAGCACAGATACGCAGTATTTT
D gene: NA
J gene: TRBJ2-3
clone size: NA
V gene: TRBV7-9

CDR3 protein: CASSLLAGGDEQFF
CDR3 DNA: TGTGCCAGCAGCTTACTAGCGGGAGGGGATGAGCAGTTCTTC
D gene: TRBD2
J gene: TRBJ2-1
clone size: NA
V gene: TRBV5-6

CDR3 protein: CASTAYNEQFF
CDR3 DNA: TGCGCCAGCACGGCTTACAATGAGCAGTTCTTC
D gene: NA
J gene: TRBJ2-1
clone size: once
V gene: TRBV5-1

CDR3 protein: CASSPWEGLIANEKLFF
CDR3 DNA: TGTGCCAGCAGCCCCTGGGAGGGGCTCATAGCTAATGAAAAACTGTTTTTT
D gene: NA
J gene: TRBJ1-4
clone size: NA
V gene: TRBV9

CDR3 protein: CAITPGPPWEEQYF
CDR3 DNA: TGTGCCATCACCCCCGGACCGCCCTGGGAAGAGCAGTACTTC
D gene: NA
J gene: TRBJ2-7
clone size: NA
V gene: TRBV6-1

CDR3 protein: CASSQETSGRAYEQYF
CDR3 DNA: TGTGCCAGCAGCCAGGAGACTAGCGGGAGAGCCTACGAGCAGTACTTC
D gene: TRBD2
J gene: TRBJ2-7
clone size: NA
V gene: TRBV4-2

CDR3 protein: CASSSTFGSTDTQYF
CDR3 DNA: TGTGCCAGCAGCTCCACATTTGGTAGCACAGATACGCAGTATTTT
D gene: NA
J gene: TRBJ2-3
clone size: NA
V gene: TRBV7-2

CDR3 protein: CASSLTGLNTEAFF
CDR3 DNA: TGTGCCAGTAGCCTGACAGGGTTGAACACTGAAGCTTTCTTT
D gene: TRBD1
J gene: TRBJ1-1
clone size: few
V gene: TRBV19

CDR3 protein: CASSLWYGEPNTEAFF
CDR3 DNA: TGTGCCAGCAGCCTTTGGTACGGCGAGCCGAACACTGAAGCTTTCTTT
D gene: NA
J gene: TRBJ1-1
clone size: NA
V gene: TRBV7-9

CDR3 protein: CASSLSPNTEAFF
CDR3 DNA: TGTGCCAGCAGTTTATCACCGAACACTGAAGCTTTCTTT
D gene: NA
J gene: TRBJ1-1
clone size: NA
V gene: TRBV27

CDR3 protein: CASSLAGDYEQYF
CDR3 DNA: TGTGCCAGCAGTCTAGCGGGAGACTACGAGCAGTACTTC
D gene: TRBD2
J gene: TRBJ2-7
clone size: NA
V gene: TRBV6-1

CDR3 protein: CASSLFGGSQETQYF
CDR3 DNA: TGTGCCAGCAGCCTTTTTGGGGGGTCCCAAGAGACCCAGTACTTC
D gene: NA
J gene: TRBJ2-5
clone size: NA
V gene: TRBV9

CDR3 protein: CAWEVPSGGYTF
CDR3 DNA: TGTGCCTGGGAGGTTCCGTCGGGGGGCTACACCTTC
D gene: NA
J gene: TRBJ1-2
clone size: NA
V gene: TRBV30

CDR3 protein: CASSLVYGGSEDKAFF
CDR3 DNA: TGTGCCAGCAGCTTAGTATATGGCGGGTCAGAAGATAAAGCTTTCTTT
D gene: NA
J gene: TRBJ1-1
clone size: NA
V gene: TRBV7-9

CDR3 protein: CASSNWTGSNQPQHF
CDR3 DNA: TGTGCCAGCAGCAATTGGACAGGGAGCAATCAGCCCCAGCATTTT
D gene: TRBD1
J gene: TRBJ1-5
clone size: NA
V gene: TRBV28

CDR3 protein: CASSPRDRERVQYF
CDR3 DNA: TGTGCCAGCAGTCCTAGGGACCGCGAACGGGTGCAGTACTTC
D gene: NA
J gene: TRBJ2-7
clone size: NA
V gene: TRBV6-6

CDR3 protein: CASSQTGLANDYQETQYF
CDR3 DNA: TGCGCCAGCAGCCAGACGGGACTAGCTAATGATTACCAAGAGACCCAGTACTTC
D gene: TRBD2
J gene: TRBJ2-5
clone size: NA
V gene: TRBV4-1

CDR3 protein: CASTHGGTTREQYF
CDR3 DNA: TGTGCCAGCACCCACGGTGGCACGACCCGCGAGCAGTACTTC
D gene: NA
J gene: TRBJ2-7
clone size: NA
V gene: TRBV14

CDR3 protein: CASRSGWGSYNEQFF
CDR3 DNA: TGTGCCAGCAGATCGGGGTGGGGCTCCTACAATGAGCAGTTCTTC
D gene: NA
J gene: TRBJ2-1
clone size: NA
V gene: TRBV27

CDR3 protein: CAIWEVGGTSGRAGHNEQFF
CDR3 DNA: TGTGCCATCTGGGAAGTGGGGGGGACTAGCGGGAGGGCCGGGCACAATGAGCAGTTCTTC
D gene: TRBD2
J gene: TRBJ2-1
clone size: NA
V gene: TRBV10-3

CDR3 protein: CASSIPNTGELFF
CDR3 DNA: TGTGCCAGTAGTATTCCAAACACCGGGGAGCTGTTTTTT
D gene: NA
J gene: TRBJ2-2
clone size: NA
V gene: TRBV19

CDR3 protein: CASSLSGAEAFF
CDR3 DNA: TGTGCCAGCAGCTTGTCGGGGGCTGAAGCTTTCTTT
D gene: NA
J gene: TRBJ1-1
clone size: once
V gene: TRBV5-4

CDR3 protein: CASRGQISNQPQHF
CDR3 DNA: TGTGCCAGCAGGGGACAAATTAGCAATCAGCCCCAGCATTTT
D gene: NA
J gene: TRBJ1-5
clone size: NA
V gene: TRBV2

CDR3 protein: CASLTSIAASSYNEQFF
CDR3 DNA: TGTGCCAGCCTAACAAGCATAGCGGCAAGCTCCTACAATGAGCAGTTCTTC
D gene: NA
J gene: TRBJ2-1
clone size: NA
V gene: TRBV2

CDR3 protein: CATSRDRDQETQYF
CDR3 DNA: TGTGCCACCAGCAGAGACAGGGACCAAGAGACCCAGTACTTC
D gene: NA
J gene: TRBJ2-5
clone size: NA
V gene: TRBV15

CDR3 protein: CASSLAGAEYYTEAFF
CDR3 DNA: TGCGCCAGCAGCTTGGCCGGGGCAGAATACTACACTGAAGCTTTCTTT
D gene: NA
J gene: TRBJ1-1
clone size: NA
V gene: TRBV5-1

CDR3 protein: CASSLVAPEQFF
CDR3 DNA: TGTGCCAGCAGCTTAGTTGCACCCGAGCAGTTCTTC
D gene: NA
J gene: TRBJ2-1
clone size: NA
V gene: TRBV11-2

CDR3 protein: CATSSVGWATEAFF
CDR3 DNA: TGTGCCACCAGCAGCGTAGGATGGGCCACTGAAGCTTTCTTT
D gene: NA
J gene: TRBJ1-1
clone size: NA
V gene: TRBV15

CDR3 protein: CASSLLLANTGELFF
CDR3 DNA: TGCGCCAGCAGCCTTTTATTGGCGAACACCGGGGAGCTGTTTTTT
D gene: NA
J gene: TRBJ2-2
clone size: NA
V gene: TRBV4-1

CDR3 protein: CASRLAGEGNEQFF
CDR3 DNA: TGTGCCAGCAGACTAGCGGGAGAAGGAAATGAGCAGTTCTTC
D gene: TRBD2
J gene: TRBJ2-1
clone size: NA
V gene: TRBV25-1

CDR3 protein: CASSLQGPWEMNTEAFF
CDR3 DNA: TGTGCCAGCAGCTTACAGGGCCCCTGGGAAATGAACACTGAAGCTTTCTTT
D gene: NA
J gene: TRBJ1-1
clone size: NA
V gene: TRBV7-6

CDR3 protein: CASSYSYRTGNTIYF
CDR3 DNA: TGTGCCAGCAGTTACTCCTACAGAACTGGAAACACCATATATTTT
D gene: NA
J gene: TRBJ1-3
clone size: few
V gene: TRBV6-5

CDR3 protein: CASSFASRYNEQFF
CDR3 DNA: TGTGCCAGCAGCTTTGCCAGTAGATACAATGAGCAGTTCTTC
D gene: NA
J gene: TRBJ2-1
clone size: NA
V gene: TRBV7-3

CDR3 protein: CASSEALQGSTDTQYF
CDR3 DNA: TGTGCCAGCAGTGAAGCCTTACAGGGGAGCACAGATACGCAGTATTTT
D gene: TRBD1
J gene: TRBJ2-3
clone size: NA
V gene: TRBV2

CDR3 protein: CASSYSTADGNTIYF
CDR3 DNA: TGTGCCAGCAGTTACTCGACGGCGGATGGAAACACCATATATTTT
D gene: NA
J gene: TRBJ1-3
clone size: NA
V gene: TRBV6-5

CDR3 protein: CASMRAVSYNEQFF
CDR3 DNA: TGTGCCAGCATGAGGGCGGTTTCCTACAATGAGCAGTTCTTC
D gene: NA
J gene: TRBJ2-1
clone size: NA
V gene: TRBV6-5

CDR3 protein: CASRATVGPGNTIYF
CDR3 DNA: TGTGCCAGCAGGGCCACGGTCGGGCCTGGAAACACCATATATTTT
D gene: NA
J gene: TRBJ1-3
clone size: NA
V gene: TRBV7-9

CDR3 protein: CASSKRGDSNTGELFF
CDR3 DNA: TGTGCCAGCAGCAAAAGGGGGGACAGTAACACCGGGGAGCTGTTTTTT
D gene: NA
J gene: TRBJ2-2
clone size: NA
V gene: TRBV21-1

CDR3 protein: CASRTGNTEAFF
CDR3 DNA: TGTGCCAGTAGGACAGGGAACACTGAAGCTTTCTTT
D gene: NA
J gene: TRBJ1-1
clone size: NA
V gene: TRBV19

CDR3 protein: CASRGSGTSGRPVYNEQFF
CDR3 DNA: TGTGCCAGCAGGGGATCGGGGACTAGCGGGAGGCCCGTCTACAATGAGCAGTTCTTC
D gene: TRBD2
J gene: TRBJ2-1
clone size: once
V gene: TRBV7-9

CDR3 protein: CASSPGWGGNTEAFF
CDR3 DNA: TGTGCCAGCAGCCCGGGGTGGGGTGGGAACACTGAAGCTTTCTTT
D gene: NA
J gene: TRBJ1-1
clone size: NA
V gene: TRBV5-4